A selection of T cell receptor beta chains follows, all from one sample in a study of regulatory T cells in long-lasting Graves disease. MiXCR, applied by TCRdb to the multiplex PCR reads, yields one record per CDR3 protein. The sample lists 390,000 or so distinct CDR3 sequences, roughly 23% occurring once. The source material was peripheral blood mononuclear cells (PBMCs), sampled when the disease was refractory, from a patient treated with antithyroid drugs. The receptors originated from a woman between 35 and 50 years old with Graves disease. CDR3s include the opening cysteine and the closing phenylalanine or tryptophan. A D gene is named only where the DNA matches it firmly. Clone size is not always given. Where it is, it says once, few, many or a class for expanded clones.

j_gene,v_gene,abundance,d_gene,CDR3aa,CDR3nt
TRBJ2-1,TRBV27,NA,NA,CASSLLGAGKNEQFF,TGTGCCAGCAGTTTATTGGGTGCGGGCAAAAATGAGCAGTTCTTC
TRBJ2-5,TRBV4-1,few,TRBD1,CASSQGPTGGQETQYF,TGCGCCAGCAGCCAAGGCCCGACAGGGGGACAAGAGACCCAGTACTTC
TRBJ1-1,TRBV27,NA,NA,CASSLFLGRGTGAFF,TGTGCCAGCAGTTTATTTCTAGGGAGGGGGACTGGAGCTTTCTTT
TRBJ2-1,TRBV5-1,NA,TRBD1,CASSLFGDREIDEQFF,TGCGCCAGCAGCTTATTTGGGGACAGGGAGATTGATGAGCAGTTCTTC
TRBJ2-1,TRBV12-5,NA,NA,CASCGAYNEQFF,TGTGCTAGTTGTGGGGCCTACAATGAGCAGTTCTTC
TRBJ1-5,TRBV28,NA,TRBD1,CASSLPPRDSHNQPQHF,TGTGCCAGCAGTTTACCCCCCCGGGACAGCCACAATCAGCCCCAGCATTTT
TRBJ2-7,TRBV27,many,NA,CASSLLNPYEQYF,TGTGCCAGCAGTTTGCTTAACCCGTACGAGCAGTACTTC
TRBJ2-2,TRBV5-6,NA,NA,CASSFMSFSDTGELFF,TGTGCCAGCAGCTTTATGAGCTTCTCAGACACCGGGGAGCTGTTTTTT
TRBJ2-7,TRBV20-1,NA,TRBD1,CSARADRGAPYEQYF,TGCAGTGCTAGGGCTGACAGGGGTGCTCCCTACGAGCAGTACTTC
TRBJ2-3,TRBV10-3,few,TRBD1,CAISGNGQAVDTQYF,TGTGCCATCAGTGGAAACGGACAGGCGGTAGATACGCAGTATTTT
TRBJ1-2,TRBV20-1,NA,TRBD1,CSVRGGGTYYGYTF,TGCAGTGTTCGAGGGGGCGGGACCTACTATGGCTACACCTTC